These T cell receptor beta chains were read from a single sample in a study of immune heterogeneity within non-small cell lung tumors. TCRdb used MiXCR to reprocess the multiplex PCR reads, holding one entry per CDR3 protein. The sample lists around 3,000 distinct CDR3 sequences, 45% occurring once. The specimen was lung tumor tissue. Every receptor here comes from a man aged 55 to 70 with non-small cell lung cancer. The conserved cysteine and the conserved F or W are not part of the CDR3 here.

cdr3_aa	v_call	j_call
ASSYSSTSGSEQF	TRBV6-5	TRBJ2-1
SVEDTSGKNTGELF	TRBV29-1	TRBJ2-2
ASSPRSQAADTQY	TRBV11-2	TRBJ2-3
ASSDTATRGGYT	TRBV6-4	TRBJ1-2
ASSSSGSGNTQY	TRBV5-1	TRBJ2-3
SADRALLHNEQF	TRBV20-1	TRBJ2-1
ATSPGRASYNEQF	TRBV24-1	TRBJ2-1
ASSFRLAGEYNEQF	TRBV7-9	TRBJ2-1
ASSHLDDTGELF	TRBV27	TRBJ2-2
ASSQEAAETQY	TRBV3-1	TRBJ2-5
SASGQSYGYT	TRBV20-1	TRBJ1-2
ASSSLAAQRDNEQF	TRBV6-2/TRBV6-3	TRBJ2-1
ASSDALAATDTQY	TRBV6-1	TRBJ2-3
STTPRGVLIITDTQY	TRBV15	TRBJ2-3
ASSLPGLYEQY	TRBV28	TRBJ2-7
SARAPQGHWGLALYEQY	TRBV20-1	TRBJ2-7
ASSVRQVSYNEQF	TRBV6-1	TRBJ2-1
ASSLEIGTGSYNEQF	TRBV5-4	TRBJ2-1
ATKGLAGVNTGELF	TRBV10-2	TRBJ2-2
ATSDLRAGGSYNEQF	TRBV24-1	TRBJ2-1
ASSQDRAGTYEQY	TRBV3-1	TRBJ2-7
ASSLSQGASNQPQH	TRBV6-2/TRBV6-3	TRBJ1-5
ASSLGGLTDTQY	TRBV27	TRBJ2-3
ASSEAGGTEAF	TRBV6-1	TRBJ1-1
ASIPKRQGRVYGYT	TRBV6-2/TRBV6-3	TRBJ1-2
ARSRTGEAF	TRBV12-3/TRBV12-4	TRBJ1-1
ATSRGHGGRLDEQY	TRBV15	TRBJ2-7
ASSLMGRNEQF	TRBV27	TRBJ2-1
ASAYTGFTYNEQF	TRBV6-1	TRBJ2-1
ASSGTGGMDEQF	TRBV7-8	TRBJ2-1
ASSPGGGQPQH	TRBV7-8	TRBJ1-5
ASSGGPEGQPQH	TRBV2	TRBJ1-5
ASSRGYAVVAYEQY	TRBV7-8	TRBJ2-7
ASSSIAVGYNEQF	TRBV11-2	TRBJ2-1
ASSPTGTFTDTQY	TRBV7-3	TRBJ2-3
ASREGGLGRGYT	TRBV6-2/TRBV6-3	TRBJ1-2
ASSSPGAPPYEQY	TRBV28	TRBJ2-7
ASSFTLGQAGNTIY	TRBV28	TRBJ1-3
ASSSKSGTGLLLYGYT	TRBV6-1	TRBJ1-2
ASQRYNEQF	TRBV7-9	TRBJ2-1
SASAAVYGYT	TRBV20-1	TRBJ1-2
ASSPGQVFYGYT	TRBV5-1	TRBJ1-2